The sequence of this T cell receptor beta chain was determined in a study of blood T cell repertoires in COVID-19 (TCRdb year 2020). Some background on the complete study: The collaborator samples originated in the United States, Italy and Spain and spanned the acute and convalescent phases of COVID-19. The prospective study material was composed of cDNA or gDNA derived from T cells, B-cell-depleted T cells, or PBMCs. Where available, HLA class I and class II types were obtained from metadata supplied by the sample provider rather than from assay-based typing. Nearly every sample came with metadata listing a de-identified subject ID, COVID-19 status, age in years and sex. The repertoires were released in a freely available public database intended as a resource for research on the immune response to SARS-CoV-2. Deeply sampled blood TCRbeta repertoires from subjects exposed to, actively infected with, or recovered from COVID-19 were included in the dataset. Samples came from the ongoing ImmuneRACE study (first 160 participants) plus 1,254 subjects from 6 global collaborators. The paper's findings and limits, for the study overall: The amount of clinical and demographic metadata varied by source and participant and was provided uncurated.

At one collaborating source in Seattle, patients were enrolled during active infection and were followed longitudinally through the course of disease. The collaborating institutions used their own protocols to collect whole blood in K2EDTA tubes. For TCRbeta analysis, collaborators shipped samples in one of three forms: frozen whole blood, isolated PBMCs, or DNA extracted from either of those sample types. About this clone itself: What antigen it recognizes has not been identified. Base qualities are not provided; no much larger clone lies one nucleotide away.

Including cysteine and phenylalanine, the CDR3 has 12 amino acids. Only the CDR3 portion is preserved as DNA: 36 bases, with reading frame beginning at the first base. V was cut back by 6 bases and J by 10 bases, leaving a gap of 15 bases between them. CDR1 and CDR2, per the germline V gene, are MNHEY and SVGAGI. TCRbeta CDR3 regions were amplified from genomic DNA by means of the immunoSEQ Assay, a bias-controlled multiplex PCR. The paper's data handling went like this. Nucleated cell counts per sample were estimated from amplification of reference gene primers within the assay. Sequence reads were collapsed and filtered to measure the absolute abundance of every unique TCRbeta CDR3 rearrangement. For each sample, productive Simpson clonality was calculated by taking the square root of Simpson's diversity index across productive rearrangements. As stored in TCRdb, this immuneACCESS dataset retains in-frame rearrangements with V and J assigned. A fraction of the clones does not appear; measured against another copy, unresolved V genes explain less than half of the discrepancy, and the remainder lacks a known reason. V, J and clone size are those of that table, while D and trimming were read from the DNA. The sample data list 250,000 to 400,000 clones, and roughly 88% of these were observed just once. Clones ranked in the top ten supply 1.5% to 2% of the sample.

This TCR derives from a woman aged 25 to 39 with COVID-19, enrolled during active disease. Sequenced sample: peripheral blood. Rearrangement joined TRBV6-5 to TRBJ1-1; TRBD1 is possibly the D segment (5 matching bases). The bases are TGTGCCAGCAGCCAGGGCTCGAGTGGAGCTTTCTTT. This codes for CASSQGSSGAFF.